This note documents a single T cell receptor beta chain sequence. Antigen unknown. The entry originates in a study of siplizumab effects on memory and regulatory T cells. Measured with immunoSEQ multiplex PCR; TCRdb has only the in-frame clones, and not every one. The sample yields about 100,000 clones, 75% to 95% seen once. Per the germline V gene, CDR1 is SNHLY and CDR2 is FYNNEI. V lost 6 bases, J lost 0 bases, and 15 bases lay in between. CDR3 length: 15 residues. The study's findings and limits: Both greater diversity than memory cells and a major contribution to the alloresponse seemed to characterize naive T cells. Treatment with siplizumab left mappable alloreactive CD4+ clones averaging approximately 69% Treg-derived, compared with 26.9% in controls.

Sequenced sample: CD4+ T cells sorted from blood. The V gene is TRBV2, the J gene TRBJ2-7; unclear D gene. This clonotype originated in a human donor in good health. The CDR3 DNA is TGTGCCAGCAGACCGACATCCCACCTCTCCTACGAGCAGTACTTC. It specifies CASRPTSHLSYEQYF.